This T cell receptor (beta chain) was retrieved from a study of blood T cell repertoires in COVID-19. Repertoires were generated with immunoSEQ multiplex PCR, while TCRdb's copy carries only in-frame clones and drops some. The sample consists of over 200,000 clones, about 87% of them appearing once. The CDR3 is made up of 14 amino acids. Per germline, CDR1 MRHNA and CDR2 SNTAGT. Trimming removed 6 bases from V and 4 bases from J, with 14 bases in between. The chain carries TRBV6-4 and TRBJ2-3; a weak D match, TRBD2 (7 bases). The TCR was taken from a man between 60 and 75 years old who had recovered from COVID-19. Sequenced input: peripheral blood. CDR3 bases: TGTGCCAGCAGAGGGGGGGGGCTCTCAGATACGCAGTATTTT. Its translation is CASRGGGLSDTQYF.